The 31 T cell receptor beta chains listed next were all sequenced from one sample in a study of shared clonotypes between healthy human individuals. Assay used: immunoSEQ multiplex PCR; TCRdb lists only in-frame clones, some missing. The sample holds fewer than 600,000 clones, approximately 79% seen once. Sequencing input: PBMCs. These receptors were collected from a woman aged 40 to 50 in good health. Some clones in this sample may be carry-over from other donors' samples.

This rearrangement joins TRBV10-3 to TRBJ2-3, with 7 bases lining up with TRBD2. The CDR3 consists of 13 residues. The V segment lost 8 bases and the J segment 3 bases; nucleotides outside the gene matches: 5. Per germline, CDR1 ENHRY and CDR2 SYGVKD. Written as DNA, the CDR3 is TGTGCCATCGGGCGGGAGAGAACAGATACGCAGTATTTT. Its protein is CAIGRERTDTQYF.

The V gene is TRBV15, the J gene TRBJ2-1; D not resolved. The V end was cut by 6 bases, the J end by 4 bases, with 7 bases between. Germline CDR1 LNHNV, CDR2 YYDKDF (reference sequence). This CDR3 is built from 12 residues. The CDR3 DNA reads TGTGCCACCAGAAGGCAGTACAATGAGCAGTTCTTC. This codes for CATRRQYNEQFF.

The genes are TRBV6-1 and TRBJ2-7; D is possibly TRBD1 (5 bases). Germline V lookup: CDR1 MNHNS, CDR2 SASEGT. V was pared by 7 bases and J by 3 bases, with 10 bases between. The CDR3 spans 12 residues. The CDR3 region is CASKGVLYEQYF. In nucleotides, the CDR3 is TGTGCCAGCAAAGGGGTTCTCTACGAGCAGTACTTC.

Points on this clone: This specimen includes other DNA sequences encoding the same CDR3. CDR3 coding DNA: TGTGCCAGCTCACCTGGGACGGACTCTGGAAACACCATATATTTT. Protein: CASSPGTDSGNTIYF. The chain joins TRBV18 to TRBJ1-3, with D possibly being TRBD1 (5 bases). The CDR3 sequence is 15 residues long. Germline V lookup: CDR1 KGHSH, CDR2 LQKENI. V shed 3 bases and J shed 0 bases, with 9 bases lying between them.

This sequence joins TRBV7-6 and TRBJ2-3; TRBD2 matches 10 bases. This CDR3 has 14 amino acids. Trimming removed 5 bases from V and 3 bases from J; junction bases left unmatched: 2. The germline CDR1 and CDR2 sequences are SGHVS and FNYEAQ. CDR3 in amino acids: CASSQGLATDTQYF. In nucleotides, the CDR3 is TGTGCCAGCAGCCAGGGACTAGCGACAGATACGCAGTATTTT.

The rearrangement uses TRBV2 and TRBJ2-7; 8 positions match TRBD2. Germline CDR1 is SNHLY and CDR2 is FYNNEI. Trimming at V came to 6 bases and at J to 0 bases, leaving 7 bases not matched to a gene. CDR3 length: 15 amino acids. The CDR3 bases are TGTGCCAGCAGAGACCCAAGCGGGAGCTCCTACGAGCAGTACTTC. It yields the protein CASRDPSGSSYEQYF.

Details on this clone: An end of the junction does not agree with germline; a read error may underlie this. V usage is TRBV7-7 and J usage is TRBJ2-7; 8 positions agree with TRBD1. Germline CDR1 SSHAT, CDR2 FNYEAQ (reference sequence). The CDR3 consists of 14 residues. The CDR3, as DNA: TGTGCTAGCAGCCGGGGACAGGAACCCTTCGAGCAGTACTTC. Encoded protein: CASSRGQEPFEQYF.

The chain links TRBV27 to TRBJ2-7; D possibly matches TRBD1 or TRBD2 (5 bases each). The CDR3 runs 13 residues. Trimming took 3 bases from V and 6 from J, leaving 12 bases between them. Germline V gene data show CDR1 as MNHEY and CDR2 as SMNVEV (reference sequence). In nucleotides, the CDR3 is TGTGCCAGCAGTTTCAGTGGGACGGCCGAGCAGTACTTC. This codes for CASSFSGTAEQYF.

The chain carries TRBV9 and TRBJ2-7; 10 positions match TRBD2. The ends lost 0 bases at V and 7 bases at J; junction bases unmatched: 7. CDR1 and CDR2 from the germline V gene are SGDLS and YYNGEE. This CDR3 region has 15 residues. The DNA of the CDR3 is TGTGCCAGCAGCGTAGAATCGCTAGCGGGGGTTGAGCAGTACTTC. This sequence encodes CASSVESLAGVEQYF.

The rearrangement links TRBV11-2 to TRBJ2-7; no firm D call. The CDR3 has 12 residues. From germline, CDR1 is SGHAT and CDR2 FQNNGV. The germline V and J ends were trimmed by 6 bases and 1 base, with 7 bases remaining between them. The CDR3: CASSEVSYEQYF. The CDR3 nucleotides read TGTGCCAGCAGTGAGGTTTCCTACGAGCAGTACTTC.

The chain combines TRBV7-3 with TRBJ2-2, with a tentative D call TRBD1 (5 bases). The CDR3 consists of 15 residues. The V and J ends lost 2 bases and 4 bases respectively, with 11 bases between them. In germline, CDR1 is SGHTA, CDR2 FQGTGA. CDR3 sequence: CASSLVQGGTGELFF. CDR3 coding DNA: TGTGCCAGCAGCTTAGTGCAGGGTGGCACCGGGGAGCTGTTTTTT. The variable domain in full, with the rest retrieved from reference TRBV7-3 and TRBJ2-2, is GAGVSQTPSNKVTEKGKYVELRCDPISGHTALYWYRQSLGQGPEFLIYFQGTGAADDSGLPNDRFFAVRPEGSVSTLKIQRTERGDSAVYLCASSLVQGGTGELFFGEGSRLTVL.

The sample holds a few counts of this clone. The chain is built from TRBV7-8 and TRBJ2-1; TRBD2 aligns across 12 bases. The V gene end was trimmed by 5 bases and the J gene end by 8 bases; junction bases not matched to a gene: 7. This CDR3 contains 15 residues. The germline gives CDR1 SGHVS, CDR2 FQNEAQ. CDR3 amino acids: CASSPSSGRADEQFF. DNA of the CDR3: TGTGCCAGCAGCCCTTCTAGCGGGAGGGCTGATGAGCAGTTCTTC.

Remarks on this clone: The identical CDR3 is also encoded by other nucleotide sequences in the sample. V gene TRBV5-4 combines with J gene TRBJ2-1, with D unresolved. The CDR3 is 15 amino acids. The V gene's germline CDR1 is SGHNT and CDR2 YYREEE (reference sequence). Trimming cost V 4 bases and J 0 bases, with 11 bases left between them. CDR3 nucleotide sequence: TGTGCCAGCAGCCCGACTGGGGACTCCTACAATGAGCAGTTCTTC. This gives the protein CASSPTGDSYNEQFF.

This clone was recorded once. CDR3 nucleotides: TGTGCCAGCTCCGCCGGCAGCCCCGAGGGAGGCTACACCTTC. It yields the protein CASSAGSPEGGYTF. The rearrangement joins TRBV18 to TRBJ1-2; D call uncertain. The CDR3 spans 14 residues. Germline V gene data show CDR1 as KGHSH and CDR2 as LQKENI. Deletions cut 6 bases from V and 8 bases from J, with 19 bases between.

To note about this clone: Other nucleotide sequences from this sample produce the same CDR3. The CDR3 reads CASSPQGETQYF. CDR3 in DNA: TGTGCCAGCTCACCACAGGGAGAGACCCAGTACTTC. V gene TRBV18 combines with J gene TRBJ2-5; no clear D. Trimming removed 1 base from V and 4 bases from J, with 4 bases in between. Per the germline V gene, CDR1 is KGHSH and CDR2 is LQKENI. CDR3 length: 12 amino acids.

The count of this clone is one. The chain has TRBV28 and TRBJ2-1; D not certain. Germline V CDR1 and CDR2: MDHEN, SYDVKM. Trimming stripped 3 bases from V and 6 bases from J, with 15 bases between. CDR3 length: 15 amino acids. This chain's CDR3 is CASSFTSFDSNEQFF. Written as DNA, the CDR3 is TGTGCCAGCAGTTTCACCAGCTTTGATTCCAATGAGCAGTTCTTC. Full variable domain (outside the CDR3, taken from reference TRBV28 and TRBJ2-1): DVKVTQSSRYLVKRTGEKVFLECVQDMDHENMFWYRQDPGLGLRLIYFSYDVKMKEKGDIPEGYSVSREKKERFSLILESASTNQTSMYLCASSFTSFDSNEQFFGPGTRLTVL.

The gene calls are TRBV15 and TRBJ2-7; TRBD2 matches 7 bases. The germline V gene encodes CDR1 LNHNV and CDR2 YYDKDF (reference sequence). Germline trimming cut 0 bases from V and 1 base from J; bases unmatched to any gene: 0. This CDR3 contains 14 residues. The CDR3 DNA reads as TGTGCCACCAGCAGAGAGCGGGGGTCCTACGAGCAGTACTTC. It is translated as CATSRERGSYEQYF.

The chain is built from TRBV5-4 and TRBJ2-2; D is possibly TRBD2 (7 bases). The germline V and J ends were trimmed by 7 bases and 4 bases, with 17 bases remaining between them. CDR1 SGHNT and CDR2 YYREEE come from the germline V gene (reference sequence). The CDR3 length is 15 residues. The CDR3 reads CASAEGEGSTGELFF. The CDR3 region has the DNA TGTGCCAGCGCGGAGGGGGAGGGAAGCACCGGGGAGCTGTTTTTT.

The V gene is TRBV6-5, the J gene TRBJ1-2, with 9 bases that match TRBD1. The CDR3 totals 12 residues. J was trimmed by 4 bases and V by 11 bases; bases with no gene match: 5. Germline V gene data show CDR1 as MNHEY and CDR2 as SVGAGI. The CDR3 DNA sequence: TGTGCCGCAGGGGACAGGGTCTATGGCTACACCTTC. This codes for CAAGDRVYGYTF.

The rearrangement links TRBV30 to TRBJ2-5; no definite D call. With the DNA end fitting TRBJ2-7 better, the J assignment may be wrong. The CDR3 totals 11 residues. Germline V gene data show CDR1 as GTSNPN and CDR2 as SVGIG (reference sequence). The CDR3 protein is CAWRGGREQYF. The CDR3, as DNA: TGTGCCTGGAGAGGCGGTCGCGAGCAGTACTTC.

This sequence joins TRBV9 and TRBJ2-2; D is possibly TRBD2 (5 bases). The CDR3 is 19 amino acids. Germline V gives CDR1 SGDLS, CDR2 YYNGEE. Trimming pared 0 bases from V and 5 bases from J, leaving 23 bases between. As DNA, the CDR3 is TGTGCCAGCAGCGTAGCGTGGACTCTCACCGGCGTCCGGACCGGGGAGCTGTTTTTT. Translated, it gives CASSVAWTLTGVRTGELFF.

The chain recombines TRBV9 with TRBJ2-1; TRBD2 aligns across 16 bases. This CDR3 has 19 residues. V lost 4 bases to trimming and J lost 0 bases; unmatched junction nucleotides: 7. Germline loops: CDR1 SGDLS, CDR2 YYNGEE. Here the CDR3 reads CASSPRGLAGGPSYNEQFF. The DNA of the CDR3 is TGTGCCAGCAGCCCCAGGGGACTAGCGGGAGGGCCCTCCTACAATGAGCAGTTCTTC. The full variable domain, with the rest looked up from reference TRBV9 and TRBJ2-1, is DSGVTQTPKHLITATGQRVTLRCSPRSGDLSVYWYQQSLDQGLQFLIQYYNGEERAKGNILERFSAQQFPDLHSELNLSSLELGDSALYFCASSPRGLAGGPSYNEQFFGPGTRLTVL.

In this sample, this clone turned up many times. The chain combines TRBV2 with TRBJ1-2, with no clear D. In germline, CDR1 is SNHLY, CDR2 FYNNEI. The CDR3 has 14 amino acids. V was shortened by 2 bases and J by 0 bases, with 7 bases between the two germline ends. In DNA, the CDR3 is TGTGCCAGCAGTGAATCTACGTCTAACTATGGCTACACCTTC. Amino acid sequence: CASSESTSNYGYTF.

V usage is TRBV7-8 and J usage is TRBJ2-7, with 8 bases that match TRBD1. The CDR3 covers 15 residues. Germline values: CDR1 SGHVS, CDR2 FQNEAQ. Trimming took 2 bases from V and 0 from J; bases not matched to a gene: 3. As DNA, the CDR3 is TGTGCCAGCAGCTTACGGGACAGGAGCTCCTACGAGCAGTACTTC. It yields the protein CASSLRDRSSYEQYF.

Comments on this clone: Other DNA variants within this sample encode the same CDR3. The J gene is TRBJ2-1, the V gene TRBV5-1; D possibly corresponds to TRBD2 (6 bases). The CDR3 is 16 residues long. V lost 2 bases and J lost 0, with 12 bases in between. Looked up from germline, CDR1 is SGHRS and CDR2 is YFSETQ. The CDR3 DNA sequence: TGCGCCAGCAGCTTAGTAGCGGTTAGCTCCTACAATGAGCAGTTCTTC. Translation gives CASSLVAVSSYNEQFF.

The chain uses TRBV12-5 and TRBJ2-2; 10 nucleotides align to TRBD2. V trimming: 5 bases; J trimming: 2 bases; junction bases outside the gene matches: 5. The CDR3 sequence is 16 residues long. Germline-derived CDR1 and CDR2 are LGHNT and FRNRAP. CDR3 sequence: CASGPGLAENTGELFF. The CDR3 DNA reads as TGTGCTAGTGGTCCAGGACTAGCGGAAAACACCGGGGAGCTGTTTTTT.

CDR3 protein: CATSRGSSGSSYEQYF. In nucleotides, the CDR3 is TGTGCCACCAGCAGGGGCAGTAGCGGGAGCTCCTACGAGCAGTACTTC. The chain uses TRBV15 and TRBJ2-7; 9 nucleotides align to TRBD2. The germline V gene encodes CDR1 LNHNV and CDR2 YYDKDF (reference sequence). V lost 3 bases and J lost 0; bases outside the gene matches: 6. There are 16 residues in the CDR3.

The CDR3 DNA sequence: TGTGCCTGGACCTTAGGGGACAGCGCCGACGAGCAGTACTTC. Translated: CAWTLGDSADEQYF. The chain combines TRBV30 with TRBJ2-5; TRBD1 agrees at 7 bases. Near its end, the DNA agrees better with TRBJ2-7, so the J call may be wrong. Per the germline V gene, CDR1 is GTSNPN and CDR2 is SVGIG (reference sequence). The CDR3 spans 14 residues.

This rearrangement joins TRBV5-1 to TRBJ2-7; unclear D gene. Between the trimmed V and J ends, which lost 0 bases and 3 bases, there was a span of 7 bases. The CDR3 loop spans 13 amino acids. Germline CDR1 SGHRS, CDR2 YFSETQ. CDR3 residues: CASSLGSHYEQYF. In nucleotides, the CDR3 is TGCGCCAGCAGCTTGGGGAGCCACTACGAGCAGTACTTC.

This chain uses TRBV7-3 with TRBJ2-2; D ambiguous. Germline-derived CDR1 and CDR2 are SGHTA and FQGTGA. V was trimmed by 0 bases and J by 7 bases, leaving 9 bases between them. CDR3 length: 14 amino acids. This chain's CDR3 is CASSLTLGFGELFF. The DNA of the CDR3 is TGTGCCAGCAGCTTAACGTTGGGGTTCGGGGAGCTGTTTTTT.

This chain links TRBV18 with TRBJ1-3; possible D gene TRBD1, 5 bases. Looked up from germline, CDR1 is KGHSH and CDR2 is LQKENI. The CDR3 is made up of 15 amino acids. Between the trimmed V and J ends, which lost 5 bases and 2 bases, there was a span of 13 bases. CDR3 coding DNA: TGTGCCAGCTCATCGGGGGGTTCTACTGGAAACACCATATATTTT. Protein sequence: CASSSGGSTGNTIYF. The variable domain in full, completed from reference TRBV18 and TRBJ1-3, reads NAGVMQNPRHLVRRRGQEARLRCSPMKGHSHVYWYRQLPEEGLKFMVYLQKENIIDESGMPKERFSAEFPKEGPSILRIQQVVRGDSAAYFCASSSGGSTGNTIYFGEGSWLTVV.